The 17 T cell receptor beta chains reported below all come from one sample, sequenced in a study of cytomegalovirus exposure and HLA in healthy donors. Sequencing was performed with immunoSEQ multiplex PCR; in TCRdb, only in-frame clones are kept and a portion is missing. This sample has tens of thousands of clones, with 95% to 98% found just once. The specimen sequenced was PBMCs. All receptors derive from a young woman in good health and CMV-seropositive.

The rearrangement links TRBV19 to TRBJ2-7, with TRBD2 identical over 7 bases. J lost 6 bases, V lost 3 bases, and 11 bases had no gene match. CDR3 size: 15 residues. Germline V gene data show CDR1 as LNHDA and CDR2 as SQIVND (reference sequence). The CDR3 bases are TGTGCCAGTAGTATTAGGTGGGAGGGGAGTCGCGAGCAGTACTTC. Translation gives CASSIRWEGSREQYF.

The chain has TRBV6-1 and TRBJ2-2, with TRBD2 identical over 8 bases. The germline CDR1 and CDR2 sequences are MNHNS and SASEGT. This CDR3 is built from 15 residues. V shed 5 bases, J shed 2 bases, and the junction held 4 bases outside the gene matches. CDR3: CASSSIAGNTGELFF. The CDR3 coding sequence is TGTGCCAGCAGTTCGATAGCGGGAAACACCGGGGAGCTGTTTTTT.

The CDR3 region has the DNA TGTGCCAGCAGTCCCTTGGGACAGGGGTTGGGAGAGACCCAGTACTTC. This sequence encodes CASSPLGQGLGETQYF. The chain couples TRBV28 to TRBJ2-5, with TRBD1 identical over 10 bases. V was clipped by 5 bases and J by 4 bases; unmatched bases: 10. The CDR3 totals 16 residues. Germline CDR1 is MDHEN and CDR2 is SYDVKM.

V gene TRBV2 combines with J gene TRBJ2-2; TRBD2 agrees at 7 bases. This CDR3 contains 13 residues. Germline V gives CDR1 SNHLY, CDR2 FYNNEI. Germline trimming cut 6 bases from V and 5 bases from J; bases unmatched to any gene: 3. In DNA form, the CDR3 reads TGTGCCAGCAGGCGGGAGTTGACCGGGGAGCTGTTTTTT. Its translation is CASRRELTGELFF.

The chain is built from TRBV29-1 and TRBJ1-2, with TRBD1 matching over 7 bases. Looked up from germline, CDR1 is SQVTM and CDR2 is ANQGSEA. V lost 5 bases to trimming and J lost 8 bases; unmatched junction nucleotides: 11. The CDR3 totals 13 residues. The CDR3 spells CSVHYPDRVGYTF. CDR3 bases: TGCAGCGTTCACTATCCCGACAGGGTCGGCTACACCTTC.

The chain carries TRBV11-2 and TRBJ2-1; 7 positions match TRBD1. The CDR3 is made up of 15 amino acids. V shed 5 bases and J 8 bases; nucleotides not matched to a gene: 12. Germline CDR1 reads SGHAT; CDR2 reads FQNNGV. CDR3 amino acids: CASSVSQGENHEQFF. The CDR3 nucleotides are TGTGCCAGCAGCGTAAGCCAGGGGGAAAATCATGAGCAGTTCTTC.

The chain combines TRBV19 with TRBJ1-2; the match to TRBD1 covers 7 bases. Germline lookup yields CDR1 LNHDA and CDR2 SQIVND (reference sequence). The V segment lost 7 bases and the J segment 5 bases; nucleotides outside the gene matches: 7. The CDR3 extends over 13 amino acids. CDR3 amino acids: CASTLTGRYGYTF. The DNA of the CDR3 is TGTGCCAGTACCTTGACAGGGAGGTATGGCTACACCTTC.

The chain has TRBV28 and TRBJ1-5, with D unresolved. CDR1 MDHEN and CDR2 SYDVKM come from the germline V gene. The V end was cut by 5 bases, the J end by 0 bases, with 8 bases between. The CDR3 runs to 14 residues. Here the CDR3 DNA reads TGTGCCAGCAGTAACTCGTATAGCAATCAGCCCCAGCATTTT. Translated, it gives CASSNSYSNQPQHF.

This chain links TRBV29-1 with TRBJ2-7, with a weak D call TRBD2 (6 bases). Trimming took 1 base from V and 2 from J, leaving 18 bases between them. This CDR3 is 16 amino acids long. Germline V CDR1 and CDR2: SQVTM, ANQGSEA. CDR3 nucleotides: TGCAGCGTTGAAGCCCTTAAGGGCGGGACCACCTACGAGCAGTACTTC. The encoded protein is CSVEALKGGTTYEQYF.

The CDR3 region is CASSLTGYEQYF. In nucleotides, the CDR3 is TGCGCCAGCAGCTTGACAGGGTACGAGCAGTACTTC. The J gene is TRBJ2-7, the V gene TRBV5-1; tentatively, D is TRBD1 (6 bases). The CDR3 covers 12 residues. V gave up 1 base and J gave up 4 bases, with 6 bases separating them. CDR1 is SGHRS and CDR2 is YFSETQ in the germline V gene.

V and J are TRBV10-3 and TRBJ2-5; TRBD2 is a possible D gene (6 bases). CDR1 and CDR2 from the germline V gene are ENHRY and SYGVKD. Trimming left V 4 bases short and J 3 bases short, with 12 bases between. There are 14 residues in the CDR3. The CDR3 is CAISGGAGKETQYF. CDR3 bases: TGTGCCATCAGTGGAGGGGCGGGAAAAGAGACCCAGTACTTC.

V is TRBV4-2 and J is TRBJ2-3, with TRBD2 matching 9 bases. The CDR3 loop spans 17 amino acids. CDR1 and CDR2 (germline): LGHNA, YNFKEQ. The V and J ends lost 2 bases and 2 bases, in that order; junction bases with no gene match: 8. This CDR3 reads CASSQRSTSGYTDTQYF. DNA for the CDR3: TGTGCCAGCAGCCAAAGATCGACTAGCGGATACACAGATACGCAGTATTTT.

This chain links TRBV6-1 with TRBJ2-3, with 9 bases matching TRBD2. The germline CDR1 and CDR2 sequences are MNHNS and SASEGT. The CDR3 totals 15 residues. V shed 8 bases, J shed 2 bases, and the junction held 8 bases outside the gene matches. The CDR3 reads CASHKASGVTDTQYF. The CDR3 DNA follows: TGTGCCAGCCATAAGGCTAGCGGGGTCACAGATACGCAGTATTTT.

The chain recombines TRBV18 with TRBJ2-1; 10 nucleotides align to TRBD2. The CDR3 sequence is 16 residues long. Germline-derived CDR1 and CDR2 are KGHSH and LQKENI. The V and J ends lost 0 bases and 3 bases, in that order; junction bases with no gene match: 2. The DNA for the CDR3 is TGTGCCAGCTCACCACCGGGGACTAGCGACTACAATGAGCAGTTCTTC. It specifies CASSPPGTSDYNEQFF.

CDR3 nucleotides: TGTGCCAGCAGCTTACCCTCGGGGGGGCGGGACCGCACAGATACGCAGTATTTT. Its translation is CASSLPSGGRDRTDTQYF. The chain is built from TRBV7-3 and TRBJ2-3; TRBD2 agrees at 8 bases. The J segment lost 1 base and the V segment lost 2 bases, leaving 11 bases of the junction unmatched. There are 18 residues in the CDR3. The V gene's germline CDR1 is SGHTA and CDR2 FQGTGA.

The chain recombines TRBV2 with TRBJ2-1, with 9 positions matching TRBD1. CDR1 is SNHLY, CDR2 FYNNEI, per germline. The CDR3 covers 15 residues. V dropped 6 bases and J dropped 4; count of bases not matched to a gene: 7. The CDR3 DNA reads TGTGCCAGCAGCGTGGGACAGGGATTATACAATGAGCAGTTCTTC. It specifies CASSVGQGLYNEQFF.

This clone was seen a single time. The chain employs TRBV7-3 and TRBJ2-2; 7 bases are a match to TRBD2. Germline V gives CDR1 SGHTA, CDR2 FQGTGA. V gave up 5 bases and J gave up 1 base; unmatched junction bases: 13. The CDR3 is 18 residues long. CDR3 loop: CASSETPPSSGNTGELFF. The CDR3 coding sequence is TGTGCCAGCAGCGAAACCCCCCCATCTAGCGGGAACACCGGGGAGCTGTTTTTT.